The rows below give T cell receptor beta chains drawn from one sample of a study of a mutant IDH1 vaccine in newly diagnosed glioma. Antigen specificity for these receptors is unknown. Method: immunoSEQ multiplex PCR; TCRdb's copy keeps in-frame clones and lacks some. The sample has tens of thousands of clones; 90% to 95% are singletons. The material sequenced was PBMCs, taken from a glioma patient whose treatment included an IDH1 peptide vaccine. The receptors come from a woman in her forties or fifties with glioma. CDR3s include the opening cysteine and the closing phenylalanine or tryptophan. D genes are given only for firm matches. Not every row has a clone size; where given, it reads once, few, many or a size class.

abundance	v_gene	d_gene	j_gene	CDR3nt	CDR3aa
.	TRBV9	.	TRBJ2-1	TGTGCCAGCAGCGTAGATGGGGGAAGGGGTGAGCAGTTCTTC	CASSVDGGRGEQFF
.	TRBV7-9	.	TRBJ2-2	TGTGCCAGCAGCTTAGGGGGGGTCTACACCGGGGAGCTGTTTTTT	CASSLGGVYTGELFF
.	TRBV30	TRBD1	TRBJ2-2	TGTGCCTGGAGTGCTCCGGGACAGGGAACGCCTAACACCGGGGAGCTGTTTTTT	CAWSAPGQGTPNTGELFF
once	TRBV6-1	.	TRBJ1-4	TGTGCCAGCAAAGCAGGAGGTGAAGCTAATGAAAAACTGTTTTTT	CASKAGGEANEKLFF
.	TRBV27	TRBD2	TRBJ2-5	TGTGCCAGCAGTTCATTCGGGACTAGTGGGTTGGAGACCCAGTACTTC	CASSSFGTSGLETQYF
.	TRBV7-8	TRBD1	TRBJ1-4	TGTGCCAGCAGCCGAGAGAGCCAAACCGGGACAGGGAATGAAAAACTGTTTTTT	CASSRESQTGTGNEKLFF
.	TRBV30	TRBD2	TRBJ2-1	TGTGCCTGGAGTCTAGCGGGAGGCTGGGATGAGCAGTTCTTC	CAWSLAGGWDEQFF
.	TRBV7-6	TRBD2	TRBJ2-1	TGTGCCAGCAGCTTAGGGCTGGCTAGCGGGAGGTCAAACGGGAATGAGCAGTTCTTC	CASSLGLASGRSNGNEQFF
.	TRBV7-9	.	TRBJ2-5	TGTGCCAGCAGCTTAGCTTTAAGGCGGTTCCAAGAGACCCAGTACTTC	CASSLALRRFQETQYF
.	TRBV6-5	.	TRBJ1-1	TGTGCCAGCAGACCATATACGGACGTTTCTGAAGCTTTCTTT	CASRPYTDVSEAFF
.	TRBV6-5	.	TRBJ1-1	TGTGCCAGCACCCTGACACCCGCAGCGTCCGAAGCTTTCTTT	CASTLTPAASEAFF
.	TRBV19	.	TRBJ1-2	TGTGCCAGTAGTATACCCACAACCCAGGACTATGGCTACACCTTC	CASSIPTTQDYGYTF
.	TRBV4-2	TRBD1	TRBJ1-1	TGTGCCAGCAGCCAGAACCTAAGGGCAGGGGGCACTGAAGCTTTCTTT	CASSQNLRAGGTEAFF
.	TRBV7-8	.	TRBJ1-1	TGTGCCAGCAGCCTCGGAGGGACACCTGAAGCTTTCTTT	CASSLGGTPEAFF
.	TRBV9	TRBD2	TRBJ2-3	TGTGCCAGCAGCGTAGCCGGGACTAGCGGGAGGGCCGGGGATACGCAGTATTTT	CASSVAGTSGRAGDTQYF
.	TRBV5-1	TRBD1	TRBJ1-4	TGCGCCAGCAGCTTGGGGACAGGGAGGGATGAAAAACTGTTTTTT	CASSLGTGRDEKLFF